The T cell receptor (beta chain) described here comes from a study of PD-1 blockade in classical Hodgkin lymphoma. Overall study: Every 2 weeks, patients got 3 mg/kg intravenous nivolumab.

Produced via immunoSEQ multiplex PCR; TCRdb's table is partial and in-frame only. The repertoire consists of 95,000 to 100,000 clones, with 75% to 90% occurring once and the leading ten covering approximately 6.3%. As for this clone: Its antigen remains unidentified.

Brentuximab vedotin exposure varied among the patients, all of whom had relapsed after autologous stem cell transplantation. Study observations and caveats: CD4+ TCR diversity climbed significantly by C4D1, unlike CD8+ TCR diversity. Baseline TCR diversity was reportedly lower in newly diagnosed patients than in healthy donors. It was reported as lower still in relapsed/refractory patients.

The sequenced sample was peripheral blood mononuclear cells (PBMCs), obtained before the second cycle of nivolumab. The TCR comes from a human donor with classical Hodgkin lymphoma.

The CDR3 region is CAISDPGHSNQPQHF. In DNA, the CDR3 is TGTGCCATCAGTGACCCTGGGCATAGCAATCAGCCCCAGCATTTT. J is TRBJ1-5 and V is TRBV10-3; D call uncertain. Germline CDR1 is ENHRY and CDR2 is SYGVKD. The CDR3 loop spans 15 amino acids. V gave up 3 bases and J gave up 0 bases, with 9 bases separating them.